This TCR beta chain came from a study of blood T cell repertoires in COVID-19. For the study at large: Acute and convalescent COVID-19 samples came from the United States, Italy and Spain.

CDR1 and CDR2 (germline): SGHDT, YYEEEE. The V segment lost 0 bases and the J segment 2 bases; nucleotides outside the gene matches: 4. The CDR3 contains 15 residues. TCRdb keeps only in-frame clones here, not all; method: immunoSEQ multiplex PCR. The sample includes 150,000 to 200,000 clones, approximately 85% of them seen just once. The sequenced material came from PBMCs or T cells enriched from blood (not recorded which). The source of this sequence is a young woman who had recovered from COVID-19. The V gene is TRBV5-6, the J gene TRBJ2-7; 8 bases are shared with TRBD1. In nucleotides, the CDR3 is TGTGCCAGCAGCTTGGTCGGGACAGGTGCCTACGAGCAGTACTTC. It codes for CASSLVGTGAYEQYF.